Listed here are 14 T cell receptor beta chains from one sample, sequenced in a study of early stage breast cancer tumors. Using immunoSEQ multiplex PCR, the repertoire was profiled, and TCRdb retains in-frame clones only, with some absent. Among over 45,000 clones listed, roughly 84% were seen once. The source material was blood. These receptors were obtained from a person aged 45 to 59 with breast cancer.

The chain is built from TRBV7-9 and TRBJ1-1; 7 nucleotides match TRBD1. There are 12 residues in the CDR3. J lost 6 bases, V lost 5 bases, and 3 bases had no gene match. The germline V gene encodes CDR1 SEHNR and CDR2 FQNEAQ (reference sequence). CDR3 sequence (DNA): TGTGCCAGCAGCCCCAGGGGGGCTGAAGCTTTCTTT. It translates to CASSPRGAEAFF.

The genes are TRBV4-3 and TRBJ1-4; TRBD1 matches 7 bases. V lost 4 bases and J lost 7; bases outside the gene matches: 6. The CDR3 covers 14 residues. Germline loops: CDR1 LGHNA, CDR2 YSLEER. CDR3 in DNA: TGCGCCAGCAGCCCACAGGGGCTGGGTGAAAAACTGTTTTTT. This sequence encodes CASSPQGLGEKLFF.

This rearrangement joins TRBV19 to TRBJ1-2, with 9 bases fitting TRBD1. After removal of 7 bases from V and 4 bases from J, the junction contained 10 bases not matched to a gene. This CDR3 contains 15 residues. Germline assignment: CDR1 LNHDA and CDR2 SQIVND (reference sequence). The CDR3 is CASTSQGAVIYGYTF. In nucleotides, the CDR3 is TGTGCCAGTACCTCACAGGGGGCCGTTATCTATGGCTACACCTTC.

The chain couples TRBV19 to TRBJ2-1; 8 bases agree with TRBD2. V dropped 6 bases and J dropped 3; count of bases not matched to a gene: 4. Per germline, CDR1 LNHDA and CDR2 SQIVND (reference sequence). This CDR3 has 14 amino acids. This CDR3 reads CASRAGGGYNEQFF. CDR3 coding DNA: TGTGCCAGTAGGGCCGGGGGGGGCTACAATGAGCAGTTCTTC.

J is TRBJ1-5 and V is TRBV30; 7 nucleotides match TRBD1. The V gene's germline CDR1 is GTSNPN and CDR2 SVGIG (reference sequence). The CDR3 totals 14 residues. J lost 7 bases, V lost 1 base, and 7 bases had no gene match. The CDR3 nucleotides are TGTGCCTGGAGTGAGGGGGCGGGGTGGCAGCCCCAGCATTTT. This sequence encodes CAWSEGAGWQPQHF. Full variable domain (rest looked up from reference TRBV30 and TRBJ1-5): SQTIHQWPATLVQPVGSPLSLECTVEGTSNPNLYWYRQAAGRGLQLLFYSVGIGQISSEVPQNLSASRPQDRQFILSSKKLLLSDSGFYLCAWSEGAGWQPQHFGDGTRLSIL.

The V and J genes are TRBV19 and TRBJ1-5, with a possible D match to TRBD1 (5 bases). Trimming took 3 bases from V and 0 from J, leaving 12 bases between them. Germline values: CDR1 LNHDA, CDR2 SQIVND (reference sequence). This CDR3 is built from 16 residues. CDR3 nucleotides: TGTGCCAGTAGTATTAAGGGGCGGGATAGCAATCAGCCCCAGCATTTT. It specifies CASSIKGRDSNQPQHF.

The gene calls are TRBV7-9 and TRBJ2-7; D uncertain. Germline V gene data show CDR1 as SEHNR and CDR2 as FQNEAQ (reference sequence). CDR3 length equals 12 residues. Trimming took 4 bases from V and 3 from J, leaving 7 bases between them. Here the CDR3 reads CASSSQGYEQYF. CDR3 nucleotides: TGTGCCAGCAGCTCCCAAGGCTACGAGCAGTACTTC.

The chain is built from TRBV27 and TRBJ2-7; D is possibly TRBD1 or TRBD2 (5 bases each). Germline V gene data show CDR1 as MNHEY and CDR2 as SMNVEV (reference sequence). The CDR3 length is 15 residues. V was trimmed by 6 bases and J by 1 base, leaving 16 bases between them. The CDR3 region has the DNA TGTGCCAGCAGCCCCCAGGGACGTCTATCCTACGAGCAGTACTTC. It specifies CASSPQGRLSYEQYF.

This CDR3 reads CASSPLEWGGRQYF. CDR3 DNA sequence: TGTGCCAGCAGCCCCTTGGAGTGGGGTGGACGGCAGTACTTC. The chain is built from TRBV9 and TRBJ2-7; D unclear. V lost 4 bases and J lost 9, with 20 bases in between. This CDR3 has 14 amino acids. From germline, CDR1 is SGDLS and CDR2 YYNGEE.

This chain uses TRBV9 with TRBJ2-1; 8 nucleotides align to TRBD2. The V segment lost 0 bases and the J segment 7 bases; nucleotides outside the gene matches: 6. CDR1 is SGDLS, CDR2 YYNGEE, per germline. The CDR3 sequence is 15 residues long. CDR3 protein: CASSVGLAGRNEQFF. The DNA for the CDR3 is TGTGCCAGCAGCGTAGGCCTAGCGGGTAGGAATGAGCAGTTCTTC.

The CDR3, as DNA: TGTGCCAGCAGCAATTATTACGAGCAGTACTTC. Protein product: CASSNYYEQYF. This chain connects TRBV11-2 to TRBJ2-7; unclear D gene. Trimming shortened V by 5 bases and J by 4 bases, and 6 bases separated the two germline ends. Germline-derived CDR1 and CDR2 are SGHAT and FQNNGV. The CDR3 is 11 residues long.

V gene TRBV4-3 combines with J gene TRBJ1-4, with D perhaps TRBD1 (5 bases). Germline V gives CDR1 LGHNA, CDR2 YSLEER. This CDR3 has 15 amino acids. The germline V and J ends were trimmed by 1 base and 8 bases, with 14 bases remaining between them. DNA of the CDR3: TGCGCCAGCAGCCAAGTCCTGGCATGGGGGGAAAAACTGTTTTTT. Encoded protein: CASSQVLAWGEKLFF.

This clone has just one count. J is TRBJ1-3 and V is TRBV2; D is possibly TRBD1 (5 bases). This CDR3 has 19 amino acids. CDR1 is SNHLY and CDR2 is FYNNEI in the germline V gene. Between the trimmed V and J ends, which lost 2 bases and 0 bases, there was a span of 20 bases. This CDR3 reads CASSEQGSIAIFSGNTIYF. The CDR3 DNA is TGTGCCAGCAGTGAACAGGGTTCGATCGCGATTTTCTCTGGAAACACCATATATTTT.

This sequence joins TRBV10-3 and TRBJ1-2; 10 bases are shared with TRBD1. V trimming: 7 bases; J trimming: 4 bases; junction bases outside the gene matches: 9. The germline V gene has CDR1 ENHRY and CDR2 SYGVKD. The CDR3 length is 15 residues. Here the CDR3 DNA reads TGTGCCATCACCCCTGAGACAGGGGGCCTCTATGGCTACACCTTC. Protein: CAITPETGGLYGYTF.